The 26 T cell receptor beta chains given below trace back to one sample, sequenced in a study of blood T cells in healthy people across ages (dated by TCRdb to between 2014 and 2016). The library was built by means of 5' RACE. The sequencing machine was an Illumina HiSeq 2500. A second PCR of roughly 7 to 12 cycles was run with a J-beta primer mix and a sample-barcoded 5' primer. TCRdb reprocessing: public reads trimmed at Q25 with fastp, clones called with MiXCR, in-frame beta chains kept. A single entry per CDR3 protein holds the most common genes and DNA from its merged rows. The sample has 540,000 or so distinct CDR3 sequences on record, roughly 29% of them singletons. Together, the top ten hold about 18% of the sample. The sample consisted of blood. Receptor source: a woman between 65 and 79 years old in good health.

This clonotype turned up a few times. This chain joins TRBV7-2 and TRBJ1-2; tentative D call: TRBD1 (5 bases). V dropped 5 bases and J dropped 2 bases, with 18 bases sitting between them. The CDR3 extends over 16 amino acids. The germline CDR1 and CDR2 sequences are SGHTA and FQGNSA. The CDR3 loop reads CASSTYNGGGNYGYTF. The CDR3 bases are TGTGCCAGCAGCACTTATAACGGCGGGGGGAACTATGGCTACACCTTC.

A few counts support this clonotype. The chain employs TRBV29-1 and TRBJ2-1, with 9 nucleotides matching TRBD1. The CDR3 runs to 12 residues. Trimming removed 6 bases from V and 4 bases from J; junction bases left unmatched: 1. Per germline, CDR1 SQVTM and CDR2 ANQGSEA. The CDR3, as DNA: TGCAGCGTGGACAGGGGATACAATGAGCAGTTCTTC. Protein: CSVDRGYNEQFF.

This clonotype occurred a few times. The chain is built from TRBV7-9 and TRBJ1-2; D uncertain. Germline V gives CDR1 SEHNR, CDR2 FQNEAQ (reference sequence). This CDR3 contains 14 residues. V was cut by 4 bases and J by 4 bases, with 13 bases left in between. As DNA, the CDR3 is TGTGCCAGCAGCTCGCAGGACGGGAGCTATGGCTACACCTTC. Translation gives CASSSQDGSYGYTF.

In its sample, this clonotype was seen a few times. DNA of the CDR3: TGTGCCAGCAGCGGACGACAGGGTCCAGATACGCAGTATTTT. Its protein product is CASSGRQGPDTQYF. The J gene is TRBJ2-3, the V gene TRBV9; 7 positions agree with TRBD1. The germline CDR1 and CDR2 sequences are SGDLS and YYNGEE. The CDR3 is 14 residues long. V shed 3 bases, J shed 4 bases, and the junction held 5 bases outside the gene matches.

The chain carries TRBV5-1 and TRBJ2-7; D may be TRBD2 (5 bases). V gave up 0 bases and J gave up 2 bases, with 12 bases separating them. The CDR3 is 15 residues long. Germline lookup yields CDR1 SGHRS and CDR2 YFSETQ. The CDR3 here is CASSLDRSRAYEQYF. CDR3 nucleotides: TGCGCCAGCAGCTTGGATAGGTCGAGGGCCTACGAGCAGTACTTC.

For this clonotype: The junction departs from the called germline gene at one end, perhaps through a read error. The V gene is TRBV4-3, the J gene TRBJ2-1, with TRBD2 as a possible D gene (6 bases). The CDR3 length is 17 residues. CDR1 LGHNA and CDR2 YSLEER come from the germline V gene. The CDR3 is CASGQQIGTGLYNEQFF. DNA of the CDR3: TGCGCCAGCGGCCAACAAATAGGGACTGGCCTATACAATGAGCAGTTCTTC.

CDR3 nucleotide sequence: TGCAGTGCTAGAGATACGGGGGGCCCTGGTGAAGAGACCCAGTACTTC. This codes for CSARDTGGPGEETQYF. V is TRBV20-1 and J is TRBJ2-5; maybe TRBD2 (7 bases). There are 16 residues in the CDR3. V shed 0 bases and J shed 3 bases, with 17 bases lying between them. CDR1 is DFQATT and CDR2 is SNEGSKA in the germline V gene (reference sequence).

The DNA for the CDR3 is TGCGCCAGCAGCTCCGCCGGGAGGGCGGACTCCTACAATGAGCAGTTCTTC. Its protein product is CASSSAGRADSYNEQFF. This chain connects TRBV5-1 to TRBJ2-1; 8 bases are shared with TRBD2. Losses at the gene ends were 3 bases for V and 0 bases for J; bases not matched to a gene: 8. CDR3 length: 17 amino acids. Germline lookup yields CDR1 SGHRS and CDR2 YFSETQ. The full variable domain, completed using reference TRBV5-1 and TRBJ2-1, is KAGVTQTPRYLIKTRGQQVTLSCSPISGHRSVSWYQQTPGQGLQFLFEYFSETQRNKGNFPGRFSGRQFSNSRSEMNVSTLELGDSALYLCASSSAGRADSYNEQFFGPGTRLTVL.

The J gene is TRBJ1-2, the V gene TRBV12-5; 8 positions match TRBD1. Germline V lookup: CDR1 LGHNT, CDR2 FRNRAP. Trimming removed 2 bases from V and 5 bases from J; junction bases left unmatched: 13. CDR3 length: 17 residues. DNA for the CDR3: TGTGCTAGTGGTTTGCCCTTTCCCCAGGGGGCGAGTTATGGCTACACCTTC. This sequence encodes CASGLPFPQGASYGYTF.

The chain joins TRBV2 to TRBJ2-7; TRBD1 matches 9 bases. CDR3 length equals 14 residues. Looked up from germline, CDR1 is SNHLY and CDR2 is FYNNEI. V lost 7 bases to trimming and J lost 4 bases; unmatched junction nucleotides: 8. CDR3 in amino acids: CASKLQGARYEQYF. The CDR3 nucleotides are TGTGCCAGCAAGCTACAGGGGGCGCGTTACGAGCAGTACTTC.

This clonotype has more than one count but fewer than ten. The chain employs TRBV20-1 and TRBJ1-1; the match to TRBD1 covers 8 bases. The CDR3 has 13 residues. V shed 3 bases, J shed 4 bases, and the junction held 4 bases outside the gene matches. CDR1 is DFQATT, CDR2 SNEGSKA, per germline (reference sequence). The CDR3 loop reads CSASLGTGTEAFF. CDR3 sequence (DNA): TGCAGTGCTAGCCTCGGGACAGGCACTGAAGCTTTCTTT.

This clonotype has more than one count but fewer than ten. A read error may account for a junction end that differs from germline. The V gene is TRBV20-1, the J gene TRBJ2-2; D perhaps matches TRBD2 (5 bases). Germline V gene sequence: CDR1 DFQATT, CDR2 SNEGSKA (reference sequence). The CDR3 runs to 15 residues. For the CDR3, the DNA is TGCAGTGCTAGAGATGGGTCCTCCAACACCGGGGAGCCGTTTTTT. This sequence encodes CSARDGSSNTGEPFF.

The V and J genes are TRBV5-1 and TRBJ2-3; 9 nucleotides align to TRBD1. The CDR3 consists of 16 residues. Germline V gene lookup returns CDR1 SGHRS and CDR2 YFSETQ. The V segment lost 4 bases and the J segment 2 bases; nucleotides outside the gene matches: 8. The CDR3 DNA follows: TGCGCCAGCAGCACCCTGACAGGGGGATTCACAGATACGCAGTATTTT. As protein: CASSTLTGGFTDTQYF. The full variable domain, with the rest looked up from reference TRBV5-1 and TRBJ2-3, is KAGVTQTPRYLIKTRGQQVTLSCSPISGHRSVSWYQQTPGQGLQFLFEYFSETQRNKGNFPGRFSGRQFSNSRSEMNVSTLELGDSALYLCASSTLTGGFTDTQYFGPGTRLTVL.

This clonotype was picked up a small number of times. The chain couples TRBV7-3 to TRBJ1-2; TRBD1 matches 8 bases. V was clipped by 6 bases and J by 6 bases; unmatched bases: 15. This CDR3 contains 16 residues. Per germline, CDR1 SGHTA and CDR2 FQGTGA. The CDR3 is CASSSLPRGLNNGYTF. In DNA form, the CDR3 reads TGTGCCAGCAGTTCACTGCCCAGGGGGCTTAATAATGGCTACACCTTC.

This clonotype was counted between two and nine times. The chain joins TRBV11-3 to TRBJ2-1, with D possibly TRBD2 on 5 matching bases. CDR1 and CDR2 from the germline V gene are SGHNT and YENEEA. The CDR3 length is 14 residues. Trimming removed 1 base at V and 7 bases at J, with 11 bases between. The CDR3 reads CASSLGDPGNEQFF. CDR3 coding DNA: TGTGCCAGCAGCTTAGGGGATCCGGGGAATGAGCAGTTCTTC.

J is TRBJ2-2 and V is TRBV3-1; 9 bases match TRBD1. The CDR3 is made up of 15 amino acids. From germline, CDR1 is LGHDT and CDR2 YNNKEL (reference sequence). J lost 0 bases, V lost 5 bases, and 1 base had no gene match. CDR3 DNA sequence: TGTGCCAGCAGCTGGGACAGGGCGAACACCGGGGAGCTGTTTTTT. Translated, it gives CASSWDRANTGELFF. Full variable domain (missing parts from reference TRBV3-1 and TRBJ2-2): DTAVSQTPKYLVTQMGNDKSIKCEQNLGHDTMYWYKQDSKKFLKIMFSYNNKELIINETVPNRFSPKSPDKAHLNLHINSLELGDSAVYFCASSWDRANTGELFFGEGSRLTVL.

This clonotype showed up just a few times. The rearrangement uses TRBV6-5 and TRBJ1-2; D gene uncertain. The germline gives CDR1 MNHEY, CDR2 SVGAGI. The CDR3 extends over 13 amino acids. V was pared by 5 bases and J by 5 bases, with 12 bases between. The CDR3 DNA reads TGTGCCAGCAGTCCCGACGACCGGTATGGCTACACCTTC. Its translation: CASSPDDRYGYTF.

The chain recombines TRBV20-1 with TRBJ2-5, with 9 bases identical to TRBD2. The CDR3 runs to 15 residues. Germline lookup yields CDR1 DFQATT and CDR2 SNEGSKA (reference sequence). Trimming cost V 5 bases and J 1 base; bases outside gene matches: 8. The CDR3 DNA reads TGCAGTGCTCGGGGAACTAGCGGGCCCCAAGAGACCCAGTACTTC. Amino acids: CSARGTSGPQETQYF.

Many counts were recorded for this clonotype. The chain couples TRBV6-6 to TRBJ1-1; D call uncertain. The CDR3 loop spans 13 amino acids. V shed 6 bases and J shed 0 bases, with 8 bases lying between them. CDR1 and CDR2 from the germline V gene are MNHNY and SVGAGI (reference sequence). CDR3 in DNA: TGTGCCAGCAGCCCACAAATGAACACTGAAGCTTTCTTT. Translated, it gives CASSPQMNTEAFF.

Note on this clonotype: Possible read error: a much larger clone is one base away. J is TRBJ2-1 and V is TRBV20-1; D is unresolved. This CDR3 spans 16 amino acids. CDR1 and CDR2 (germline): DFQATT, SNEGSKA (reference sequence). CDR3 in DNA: TGCAGAGCTAGAGATTACGGCGCTGACTCCTACAATGAGCAGTTCTTC. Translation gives CRARDYGADSYNEQFF.

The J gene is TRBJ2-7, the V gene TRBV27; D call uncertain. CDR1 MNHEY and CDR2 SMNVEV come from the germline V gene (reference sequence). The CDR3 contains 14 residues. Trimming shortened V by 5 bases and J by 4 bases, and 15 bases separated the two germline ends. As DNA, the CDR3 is TGTGCCAGCAGTCGACCCGGGCCCCCGTACGAGCAGTACTTC. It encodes CASSRPGPPYEQYF.

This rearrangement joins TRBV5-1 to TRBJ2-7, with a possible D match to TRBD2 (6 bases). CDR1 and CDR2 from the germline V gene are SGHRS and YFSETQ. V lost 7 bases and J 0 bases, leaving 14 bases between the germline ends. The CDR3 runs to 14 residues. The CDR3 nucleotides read TGCGCCAGCCAGGAGGGGCCCACCTCCTACGAGCAGTACTTC. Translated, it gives CASQEGPTSYEQYF.

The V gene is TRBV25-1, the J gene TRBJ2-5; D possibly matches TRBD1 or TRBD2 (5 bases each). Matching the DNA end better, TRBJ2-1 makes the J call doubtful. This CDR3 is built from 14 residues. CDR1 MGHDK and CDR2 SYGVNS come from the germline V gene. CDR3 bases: TGTGCCAGCAGTGAACTCCGCAGGGAGAATGAGCAGTTCTTC. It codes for CASSELRRENEQFF.

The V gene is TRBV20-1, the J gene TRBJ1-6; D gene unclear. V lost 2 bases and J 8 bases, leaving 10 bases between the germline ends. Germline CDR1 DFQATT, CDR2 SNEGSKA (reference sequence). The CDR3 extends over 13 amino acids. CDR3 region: CSARPDDYSPLHF. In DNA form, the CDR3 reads TGCAGTGCTAGACCTGACGATTATTCACCCCTCCACTTT.

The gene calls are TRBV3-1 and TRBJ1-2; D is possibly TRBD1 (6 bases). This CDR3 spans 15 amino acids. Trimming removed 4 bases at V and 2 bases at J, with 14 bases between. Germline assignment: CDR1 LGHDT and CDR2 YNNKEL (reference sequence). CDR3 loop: CASSPRGSENYGYTF. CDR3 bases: TGTGCCAGCAGCCCCAGGGGCAGCGAAAACTATGGCTACACCTTC. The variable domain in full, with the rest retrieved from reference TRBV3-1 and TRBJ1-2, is DTAVSQTPKYLVTQMGNDKSIKCEQNLGHDTMYWYKQDSKKFLKIMFSYNNKELIINETVPNRFSPKSPDKAHLNLHINSLELGDSAVYFCASSPRGSENYGYTFGSGTRLTVV.

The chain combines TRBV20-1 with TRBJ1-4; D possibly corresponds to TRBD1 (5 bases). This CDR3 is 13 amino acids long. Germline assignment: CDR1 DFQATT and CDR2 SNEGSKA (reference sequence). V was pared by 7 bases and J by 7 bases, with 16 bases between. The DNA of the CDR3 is TGCAGTGGGAGAGGTCCGGGGGTTGAAAAACTGTTTTTT. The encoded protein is CSGRGPGVEKLFF.